A selection of T cell receptor beta chains follows, all from one sample in a study of OX40 agonist ivuxolimab in advanced cancers. Profiling relied on immunoSEQ multiplex PCR, and the TCRdb table lists in-frame clones only, not all of them. Here the sample spans under 15,000 clones, roughly 87% being singletons. The sequencing used CD4+ or CD8+ T cells sorted from blood, collected in a trial of the OX40 agonist ivuxolimab. These receptors came from an adult with an advanced solid tumor such as melanoma, head and neck, liver or kidney cancer. Each CDR3 is given with its conserved first and last residue. A D gene is named only where the DNA matches it firmly. Size values are once, few and many counts, or a class for expanded clones, and some rows have none.

TRBV9	TRBD1	16	NA	TRBJ1-4	TGTGCCAGCAGCGCAGATCCGACAGGGGGTAATGAAAAACTGTTTTTT	CASSADPTGGNEKLFF
TRBV27	NA	14	NA	TRBJ1-6	TGTGCCAGCAGTTTAGGGCCTGGACCTTCACCCCTCCACTTT	CASSLGPGPSPLHF
TRBV30	NA	14	NA	TRBJ1-1	TGTGCCTGGACGTGGACCGCTCTGAACACTGAAGCTTTCTTT	CAWTWTALNTEAFF
TRBV28	TRBD2	15	once	TRBJ2-1	TGTGCCAGCAGTTTAGGACTAGCGGGAGTCGACGAGCAGTTCTTC	CASSLGLAGVDEQFF
TRBV9	NA	13	once	TRBJ1-6	TGTGCCAGCAGCGTAGAGAGTAATTCACCCCTCCACTTT	CASSVESNSPLHF
TRBV19	NA	13	NA	TRBJ2-7	TGTGCAACCCGGCCGGTCGGGGGATACGAGCAGTACTTC	CATRPVGGYEQYF
TRBV6-5	NA	11	NA	TRBJ1-2	TGTGCCAGCAGATCAGGGTTGAGCTACACCTTC	CASRSGLSYTF
TRBV7-9	NA	11	large	TRBJ2-1	TGTGCCAGCAGCTTAATGGATGAGCAGTTCTTC	CASSLMDEQFF
TRBV9	TRBD2	18	NA	TRBJ2-3	TGTGCCAGCAGCGTAATGTCTAGCGGGGCCTGGTCCGCAGATACGCAGTATTTT	CASSVMSSGAWSADTQYF
TRBV9	TRBD1	14	NA	TRBJ2-7	TGTGCCAGCACCAGGACAGGATCCTCCTACGAGCAGTACTTC	CASTRTGSSYEQYF
TRBV4-1	NA	14	NA	TRBJ1-5	TGCGCCAGCAGCCCAAACAGTTTAGGGCAGCCCCAGCATTTT	CASSPNSLGQPQHF
TRBV19	TRBD2	15	NA	TRBJ2-3	TGTGCCAGTAGTATCTGGGTAGCGGGTTCCGATACGCAGTATTTT	CASSIWVAGSDTQYF
TRBV4-1	TRBD2	17	NA	TRBJ2-4	TGCGCCAGCAGCATCTCGCGGGGGGGGCTCGCCAAAAACATTCAGTACTTC	CASSISRGGLAKNIQYF